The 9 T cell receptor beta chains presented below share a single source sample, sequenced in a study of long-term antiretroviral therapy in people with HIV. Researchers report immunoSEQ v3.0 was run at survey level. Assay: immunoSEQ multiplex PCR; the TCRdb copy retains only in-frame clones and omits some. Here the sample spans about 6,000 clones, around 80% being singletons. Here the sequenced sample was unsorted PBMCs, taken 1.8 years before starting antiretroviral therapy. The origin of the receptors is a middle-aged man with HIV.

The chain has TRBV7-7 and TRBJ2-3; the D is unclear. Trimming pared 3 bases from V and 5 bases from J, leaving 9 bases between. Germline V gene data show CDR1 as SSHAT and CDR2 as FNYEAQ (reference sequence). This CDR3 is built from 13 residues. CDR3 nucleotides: TGTGCCAGCAGCTTTGGGATGGGAGATACGCAGTATTTT. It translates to CASSFGMGDTQYF.

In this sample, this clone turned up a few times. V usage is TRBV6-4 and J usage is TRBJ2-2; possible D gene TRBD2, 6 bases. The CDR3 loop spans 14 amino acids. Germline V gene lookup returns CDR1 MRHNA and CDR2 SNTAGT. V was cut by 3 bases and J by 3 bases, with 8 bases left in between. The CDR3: CASSEGGDTGELFF. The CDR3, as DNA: TGTGCCAGCAGTGAGGGGGGAGACACCGGGGAGCTGTTTTTT.

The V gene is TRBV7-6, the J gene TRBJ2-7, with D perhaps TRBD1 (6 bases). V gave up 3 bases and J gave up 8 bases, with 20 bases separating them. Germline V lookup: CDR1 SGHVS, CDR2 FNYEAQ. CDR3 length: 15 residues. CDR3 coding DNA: TGTGCCAGCAGCTTGGAGACAGGCCCGCCCAATAAGCAGTACTTC. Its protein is CASSLETGPPNKQYF.

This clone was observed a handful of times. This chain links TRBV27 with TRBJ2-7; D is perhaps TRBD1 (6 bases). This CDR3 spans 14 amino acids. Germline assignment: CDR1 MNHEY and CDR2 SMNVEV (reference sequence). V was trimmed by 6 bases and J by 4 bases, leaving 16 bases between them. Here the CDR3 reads CASSPDRNQYEQYF. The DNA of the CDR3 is TGTGCCAGCAGCCCCGACAGGAACCAATACGAGCAGTACTTC.

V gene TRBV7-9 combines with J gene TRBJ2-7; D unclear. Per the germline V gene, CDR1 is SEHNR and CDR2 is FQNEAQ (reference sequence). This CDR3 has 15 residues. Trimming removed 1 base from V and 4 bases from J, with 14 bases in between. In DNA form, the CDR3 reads TGTGCCAGCAGCTTAGGAGCACAGAGACTTTACGAGCAGTACTTC. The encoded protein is CASSLGAQRLYEQYF.

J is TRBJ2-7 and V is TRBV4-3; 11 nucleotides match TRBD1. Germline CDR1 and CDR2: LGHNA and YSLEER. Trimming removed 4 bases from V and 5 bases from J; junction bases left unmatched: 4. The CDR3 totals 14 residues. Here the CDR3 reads CASSRGTGGNEQYF. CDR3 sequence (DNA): TGCGCCAGCAGCCGGGGGACAGGGGGAAACGAGCAGTACTTC.

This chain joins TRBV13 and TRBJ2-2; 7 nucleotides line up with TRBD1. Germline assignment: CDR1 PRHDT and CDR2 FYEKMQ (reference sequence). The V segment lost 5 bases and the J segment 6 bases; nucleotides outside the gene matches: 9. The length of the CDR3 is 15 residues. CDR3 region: CASSLQRQGPGELFF. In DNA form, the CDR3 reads TGTGCCAGCAGCCTACAGAGACAGGGTCCCGGGGAGCTGTTTTTT.

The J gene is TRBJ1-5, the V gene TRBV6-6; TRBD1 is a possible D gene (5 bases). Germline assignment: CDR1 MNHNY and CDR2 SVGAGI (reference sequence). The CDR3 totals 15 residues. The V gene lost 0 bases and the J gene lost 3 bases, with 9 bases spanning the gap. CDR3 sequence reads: CASSYSGQPNQPQHF. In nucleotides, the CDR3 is TGTGCCAGCAGTTACTCGGGGCAGCCCAATCAGCCCCAGCATTTT.

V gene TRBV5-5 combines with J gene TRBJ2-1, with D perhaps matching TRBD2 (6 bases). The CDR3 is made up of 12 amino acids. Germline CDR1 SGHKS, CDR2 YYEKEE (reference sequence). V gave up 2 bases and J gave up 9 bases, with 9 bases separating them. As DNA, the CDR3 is TGTGCCAGCAGCTTCCTAGCGAGTGAGCAGTTCTTC. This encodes CASSFLASEQFF.